This entry concerns a single T cell receptor beta chain. What it binds is unknown. Assay: immunoSEQ multiplex PCR; the TCRdb copy retains only in-frame clones and omits some. The data hold 150,000 to 200,000 clones, with 85% to 95% observed a single time. The germline V gene encodes CDR1 SGHTA and CDR2 FQGNSA. There are 13 residues in the CDR3. Between the trimmed V and J ends, which lost 2 bases and 7 bases, there was a span of 9 bases. These data are taken from a study of T cell responses to AZD1222 COVID-19 vaccine. Notes on the study in general: Reports indicate that nearly half of spike-specific TCRs are directed at unmutated variant regions. The CD4 TCRs associated with vaccination extended across spike and predominated at 160-218 and 743-854. At study baseline, merely a handful of AZD1222 recipients were seropositive. Once two AZD1222 doses were given, Spike-specific TCR breadth and depth went up.

The specimen was peripheral blood, collected 28 days after the second AZD1222 dose. The receptor comes from an adult who received the AZD1222 COVID-19 vaccine. V usage is TRBV7-2 and J usage is TRBJ1-5; D unclear. The CDR3 sequence: CASSLQPRQPQHF. The CDR3 DNA is TGTGCCAGCAGCTTACAGCCACGACAGCCCCAGCATTTT.